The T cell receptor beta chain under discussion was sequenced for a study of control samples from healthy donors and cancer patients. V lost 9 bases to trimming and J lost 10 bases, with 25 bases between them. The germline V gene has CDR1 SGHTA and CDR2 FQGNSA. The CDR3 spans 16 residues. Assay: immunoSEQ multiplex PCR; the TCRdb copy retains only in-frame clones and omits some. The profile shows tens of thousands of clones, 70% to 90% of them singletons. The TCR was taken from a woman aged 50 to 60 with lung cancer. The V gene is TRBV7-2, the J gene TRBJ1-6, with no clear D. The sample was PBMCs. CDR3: CASRRPVWGEQSPLHF. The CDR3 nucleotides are TGTGCCAGTAGACGGCCAGTCTGGGGAGAACAGTCACCCCTCCACTTT.